The 20 T cell receptor beta chains listed next were all sequenced from one sample in a study of early T cells in non-severe SARS-CoV-2 infection. MiXCR was run by TCRdb on the 5' RACE reads, yielding one entry per CDR3 protein. This table holds nearly 80,000 distinct CDR3 sequences, about 13% found once. The sequenced sample consisted of whole blood. These receptor sequences come from an adult who was a healthcare worker with PCR-confirmed SARS-CoV-2 infection or an uninfected control (not recorded which).

This clonotype has a count of ten or more. The gene calls are TRBV18 and TRBJ2-5; D gene unclear. The germline V and J ends were trimmed by 3 bases and 0 bases, with 2 bases remaining between them. Germline V gene lookup returns CDR1 KGHSH and CDR2 LQKENI. The CDR3 runs 12 residues. Here the CDR3 DNA reads TGTGCCAGCTCACCTAACCAAGAGACCCAGTACTTC. Protein product: CASSPNQETQYF.

The V and J genes are TRBV20-1 and TRBJ2-1; no clear D gene. Germline CDR1 and CDR2: DFQATT and SNEGSKA (reference sequence). Trimming cost V 5 bases and J 4 bases, with 15 bases left between them. This CDR3 spans 14 amino acids. The CDR3 nucleotides read TGCAGTGCTGAATCCCGGGTCGGGTACAATGAGCAGTTCTTC. Translated: CSAESRVGYNEQFF.

A few counts support this clonotype. The CDR3 region is CSVLNTLQETQYF. The CDR3 DNA follows: TGCAGCGTCCTTAACACCCTCCAAGAGACCCAGTACTTC. This rearrangement joins TRBV29-1 to TRBJ2-5; D is unclear. Trimming left V 6 bases short and J 1 base short, with 12 bases between. This CDR3 region has 13 residues. Germline V gene lookup returns CDR1 SQVTM and CDR2 ANQGSEA.

CDR3 residues: CASSLQARRSPYNEQFF. DNA for the CDR3: TGTGCCAGCAGCTTACAAGCCCGGCGGTCGCCCTACAATGAGCAGTTCTTC. The chain links TRBV7-8 to TRBJ2-1, with D hard to call. Germline lookup yields CDR1 SGHVS and CDR2 FQNEAQ. CDR3 length: 17 residues. Trimming stripped 2 bases from V and 2 bases from J, with 16 bases between.

A word on this clonotype: In this CDR3 the conserved last residue, phenylalanine or tryptophan, is missing, so a read error is likely. It is unclear where the CDR3 begins or ends on the DNA, so no DNA is shown, and the CDR3 is as TCRdb lists it. The J gene is TRBJ2-5, the V gene TRBV7-6; the D call TRBD2 from the table was never checked on the DNA. The CDR3 sequence runs 12 residues, both termini included. Germline loops: CDR1 SGHVS, CDR2 FNYEAQ. CDR3 amino acids: CASSKDSSGSSI.

This clonotype showed up many times. The chain uses TRBV11-3 and TRBJ2-3; D call uncertain. Germline CDR1 is SGHNT and CDR2 is YENEEA. The CDR3 spans 14 residues. Deletions cut 0 bases from V and 8 bases from J, with 12 bases between. The CDR3 DNA reads TGTGCCAGCAGCTTAGAAGGAAGGTTGGGTACGCAGTATTTT. It encodes CASSLEGRLGTQYF.

This clonotype was counted only a few times. The chain has TRBV20-1 and TRBJ2-3; 10 nucleotides align to TRBD2. J gave up 4 bases and V 6 bases, and 10 bases lay outside the gene matches. The germline gives CDR1 DFQATT, CDR2 SNEGSKA (reference sequence). The CDR3 has 15 residues. Written as DNA, the CDR3 is TGCAGTGCCGGCGCACTAGCGGGGTTTTCAGATACGCAGTATTTT. It translates to CSAGALAGFSDTQYF.

This clonotype was seen ten or more times. The rearrangement joins TRBV20-1 to TRBJ2-1; weak D call: TRBD1 (6 bases). The CDR3 covers 16 residues. The V end was cut by 6 bases, the J end by 3 bases, with 21 bases between. Per the germline V gene, CDR1 is DFQATT and CDR2 is SNEGSKA (reference sequence). CDR3 DNA sequence: TGCAGTGCCGGAGATCCCCGGGACACTTTCTACAATGAGCAGTTCTTC. Its protein product is CSAGDPRDTFYNEQFF.

The sample holds a few counts of this clonotype. This rearrangement joins TRBV30 to TRBJ1-1; D gene ambiguous. Looked up from germline, CDR1 is GTSNPN and CDR2 is SVGIG (reference sequence). This CDR3 comprises 13 residues. V was trimmed by 5 bases and J by 2 bases, leaving 12 bases between them. CDR3 protein: CAWCPRVNTEAFF. Written as DNA, the CDR3 is TGTGCCTGGTGCCCCCGGGTTAACACTGAAGCTTTCTTT. The full variable domain, completed using reference TRBV30 and TRBJ1-1, is SQTIHQWPATLVQPVGSPLSLECTVEGTSNPNLYWYRQAAGRGLQLLFYSVGIGQISSEVPQNLSASRPQDRQFILSSKKLLLSDSGFYLCAWCPRVNTEAFFGQGTRLTVV.

This clonotype was seen repeatedly, ten times or more. V and J are TRBV12-3 or TRBV12-4 and TRBJ2-5; tentatively, D is TRBD1 (5 bases). There are 13 residues in the CDR3. V shed 3 bases and J shed 1 base, with 6 bases lying between them. CDR3 loop: CASSFDSQETQYF. In DNA form, the CDR3 reads TGTGCCAGCAGTTTCGACAGCCAAGAGACCCAGTACTTC.

The rearrangement joins TRBV20-1 to TRBJ2-1, with D possibly matching TRBD1 (6 bases). Germline V gene lookup returns CDR1 DFQATT and CDR2 SNEGSKA (reference sequence). V lost 5 bases and J lost 3, with 14 bases in between. CDR3 length equals 14 residues. CDR3 nucleotides: TGCAGTGCTTCGACAGGTCTCTACTACAATGAGCAGTTCTTC. Translating gives CSASTGLYYNEQFF.

At least ten counts were recorded for this clonotype. The chain carries TRBV20-1 and TRBJ2-2; 7 nucleotides line up with TRBD2. V lost 0 bases, J lost 6 bases, and 10 bases stayed unmatched. Germline CDR1 reads DFQATT; CDR2 reads SNEGSKA (reference sequence). This CDR3 comprises 16 residues. CDR3 nucleotides: TGCAGTGCTAGAGATTTGCGCGCGGGGGATGCCGGGGAGCTGTTTTTT. It codes for CSARDLRAGDAGELFF.

This clonotype appeared many times. The chain has TRBV4-3 and TRBJ2-1; 12 positions match TRBD2. Looked up from germline, CDR1 is LGHNA and CDR2 is YSLEER. The length of the CDR3 is 18 residues. V trimming: 0 bases; J trimming: 0 bases; junction bases outside the gene matches: 3. The CDR3: CASSQDWGLAGSYNEQFF. The CDR3 DNA reads as TGCGCCAGCAGCCAAGATTGGGGACTAGCGGGCTCCTACAATGAGCAGTTCTTC.

This clonotype was recorded at least ten times. This chain connects TRBV20-1 to TRBJ1-1; D possibly corresponds to TRBD1 (5 bases). This CDR3 has 13 residues. Germline CDR1 is DFQATT and CDR2 is SNEGSKA (reference sequence). Trimming stripped 5 bases from V and 3 bases from J, with 13 bases between. The DNA for the CDR3 is TGCAGTGCTCCTACCCAGGGCCACACTGAAGCTTTCTTT. This codes for CSAPTQGHTEAFF.

This clonotype occurred many times. The chain combines TRBV12-3 or TRBV12-4 with TRBJ2-7, with 9 bases aligning to TRBD1. Losses at the gene ends were 1 base for V and 3 bases for J; bases not matched to a gene: 4. The CDR3 runs to 15 residues. The CDR3 DNA reads as TGTGCCAGCAGTTTAGGGACAGGGGCCCTCTACGAGCAGTACTTC. Translated: CASSLGTGALYEQYF.

The chain joins TRBV7-9 to TRBJ1-1; D unclear. V lost 0 bases to trimming and J lost 0 bases, with 14 bases between them. This CDR3 has 17 residues. Looked up from germline, CDR1 is SEHNR and CDR2 is FQNEAQ (reference sequence). CDR3 region: CASSLAGSLAMNTEAFF. The CDR3 region has the DNA TGTGCCAGCAGCTTAGCGGGCAGTCTAGCTATGAACACTGAAGCTTTCTTT.

About this clonotype: A read error may be the cause here, since a much bigger clone is one base away. J is TRBJ1-6 and V is TRBV6-5; no clear D. This CDR3 spans 18 amino acids. Germline loops: CDR1 MNHEY, CDR2 SVGAGI. The CDR3 region has the DNA TGTGCCAGCAGTAACTCGATCGGGTTAAGCTCCTATAATTCACCCCTCCACTTT. It encodes CASSNSIGLSSYNSPLHF.

This clonotype was recorded many times. The gene calls are TRBV6-6 and TRBJ2-2; D gene unclear. Trimming pared 8 bases from V and 0 bases from J, leaving 7 bases between. CDR3 length equals 13 residues. The germline CDR1 and CDR2 sequences are MNHNY and SVGAGI (reference sequence). The CDR3 DNA reads as TGTGCCAGCCGCACATCGAACACCGGGGAGCTGTTTTTT. Translation gives CASRTSNTGELFF.

The gene calls are TRBV10-3 and TRBJ2-3, with a possible D match to TRBD2 (5 bases). V dropped 7 bases and J dropped 2 bases, with 10 bases sitting between them. The CDR3 is made up of 13 amino acids. Germline V CDR1 and CDR2: ENHRY, SYGVKD. The CDR3 nucleotides are TGTGCCATCACTGCGGGCTCCACAGATACGCAGTATTTT. Translated, it gives CAITAGSTDTQYF.

There are many counts of this clonotype. The CDR3 DNA sequence: TGTGCCAGCTCACCAGTTCCCTCAACTAATGAAAAACTGTTTTTT. Translation gives CASSPVPSTNEKLFF. The rearrangement links TRBV18 to TRBJ1-4, with D unresolved. There are 15 residues in the CDR3. Looked up from germline, CDR1 is KGHSH and CDR2 is LQKENI. Trimming left V 2 bases short and J 0 bases short, with 7 bases between.